One sample yielded the 30 T cell receptor beta chains listed below, sequenced in a study of cytomegalovirus exposure and HLA in healthy donors. It was with 60 Vbeta and 13 Jbeta primers that the PCR ran. TCRdb's table, derived via immunoSEQ multiplex PCR, lists solely in-frame clones and lacks some. The table shows under 100,000 clones, with roughly 79% occurring only once. Sequencing used PBMCs. All receptors derive from a woman aged 70-85 years in good health and CMV-seropositive.

V gene TRBV19 combines with J gene TRBJ2-7, with D tentatively TRBD2 (6 bases). The CDR3 has 15 residues. V was clipped by 3 bases and J by 4 bases, with 16 bases between them. CDR1 is LNHDA and CDR2 is SQIVND in the germline V gene (reference sequence). Here the CDR3 DNA reads TGTGCCAGTAGTATTTCCATTGGAGGGAGGTACGAGCAGTACTTC. Protein sequence: CASSISIGGRYEQYF. Full variable domain (missing parts from reference TRBV19 and TRBJ2-7): DGGITQSPKYLFRKEGQNVTLSCEQNLNHDAMYWYRQDPGQGLRLIYYSQIVNDFQKGDIAEGYSVSREKKESFPLTVTSAQKNPTAFYLCASSISIGGRYEQYFGPGTRLTVT.

The V gene is TRBV9, the J gene TRBJ2-1, with 7 bases that match TRBD2. J was trimmed by 0 bases and V by 4 bases; bases with no gene match: 4. This CDR3 comprises 15 residues. Looked up from germline, CDR1 is SGDLS and CDR2 is YYNGEE. Here the CDR3 reads CASSPSGYSYNEQFF. The CDR3 coding sequence is TGTGCCAGCAGCCCTAGCGGCTACTCCTACAATGAGCAGTTCTTC.

The J gene is TRBJ2-7, the V gene TRBV29-1; possible D gene TRBD1, 5 bases. Germline V gene lookup returns CDR1 SQVTM and CDR2 ANQGSEA. The germline V and J ends were trimmed by 6 bases and 3 bases, with 15 bases remaining between them. The length of the CDR3 is 13 residues. As DNA, the CDR3 is TGCAGCGTGGCTAGGCAGGGCGACTACGAGCAGTACTTC. Protein sequence: CSVARQGDYEQYF.

The rearrangement joins TRBV11-2 to TRBJ2-3; TRBD1 matches 9 bases. The CDR3 loop spans 15 amino acids. J was trimmed by 3 bases and V by 4 bases; bases with no gene match: 5. The V gene's germline CDR1 is SGHAT and CDR2 FQNNGV. The CDR3: CASSSGTGPTDTQYF. The DNA for the CDR3 is TGTGCCAGCAGCTCCGGGACAGGGCCGACAGATACGCAGTATTTT.

The CDR3 DNA sequence: TGTGCCAGCAGCGTAGAAACCGGGGCCAAAAACATTCAGTACTTC. This encodes CASSVETGAKNIQYF. The chain combines TRBV9 with TRBJ2-4; no reliable D call. CDR3 length equals 15 residues. The germline V gene encodes CDR1 SGDLS and CDR2 YYNGEE. V lost 0 bases and J lost 1, with 8 bases in between.

The V gene is TRBV6-4, the J gene TRBJ2-5; 7 bases agree with TRBD2. The junction had 6 bases not matched to a gene; V was cut back by 0 bases and J by 2 bases. This CDR3 has 16 amino acids. Germline CDR1 is MRHNA and CDR2 is SNTAGT. The CDR3 nucleotides read TGTGCCAGCAGTGACTCTGTGGGACTATTACAAGAGACCCAGTACTTC. It translates to CASSDSVGLLQETQYF.

This chain uses TRBV28 with TRBJ2-5; 9 nucleotides line up with TRBD2. The germline CDR1 and CDR2 sequences are MDHEN and SYDVKM. V lost 4 bases and J lost 4; bases outside the gene matches: 10. The CDR3 spans 16 residues. CDR3 bases: TGTGCCAGCAGTTACCCTATAGCGGGAGAGGGAGAGACCCAGTACTTC. Its translation is CASSYPIAGEGETQYF. Drawing the rest from reference TRBV28 and TRBJ2-5, the complete variable domain is DVKVTQSSRYLVKRTGEKVFLECVQDMDHENMFWYRQDPGLGLRLIYFSYDVKMKEKGDIPEGYSVSREKKERFSLILESASTNQTSMYLCASSYPIAGEGETQYFGPGTRLLVL.

The rearrangement joins TRBV11-2 to TRBJ2-3; D might be TRBD1 (5 bases). Germline-derived CDR1 and CDR2 are SGHAT and FQNNGV. The CDR3 is 14 residues long. Deletions cut 0 bases from V and 5 bases from J, with 9 bases between. DNA for the CDR3: TGTGCCAGCAGCTTAGACAGGGTTGGAGATACGCAGTATTTT. Translation: CASSLDRVGDTQYF.

The chain has TRBV18 and TRBJ2-1; 7 bases line up with TRBD2. The CDR3 runs to 16 residues. Germline CDR1 reads KGHSH; CDR2 reads LQKENI. V was clipped by 2 bases and J by 3 bases; unmatched bases: 7. CDR3 amino acids: CASSPLSSGGYNEQFF. The CDR3 DNA reads TGTGCCAGCTCACCATTATCTAGCGGAGGCTACAATGAGCAGTTCTTC.

V usage is TRBV7-3 and J usage is TRBJ2-1; D unresolved. V lost 2 bases, J lost 3 bases, and 8 bases lay in between. The CDR3 runs to 14 residues. Germline CDR1 is SGHTA and CDR2 is FQGTGA. CDR3 protein: CASSLGNNYNEQFF. The CDR3 nucleotides are TGTGCCAGCAGCTTAGGCAACAACTACAATGAGCAGTTCTTC. The full variable domain, with the rest looked up from reference TRBV7-3 and TRBJ2-1, is GAGVSQTPSNKVTEKGKYVELRCDPISGHTALYWYRQSLGQGPEFLIYFQGTGAADDSGLPNDRFFAVRPEGSVSTLKIQRTERGDSAVYLCASSLGNNYNEQFFGPGTRLTVL.

This chain joins TRBV7-2 and TRBJ1-2; TRBD1 aligns across 9 bases. J was trimmed by 0 bases and V by 1 base; bases with no gene match: 6. Germline-derived CDR1 and CDR2 are SGHTA and FQGNSA. The CDR3 totals 17 residues. This CDR3 is CASSLDGQGLANYGYTF. Written as DNA, the CDR3 is TGTGCCAGCAGCTTAGACGGACAGGGGTTAGCTAACTATGGCTACACCTTC.

The CDR3 bases are TGCGCCAGCAGCCGGGGAACTAGCGGGAGCTCCTACAATGAGCAGTTCTTC. Translation: CASSRGTSGSSYNEQFF. J is TRBJ2-1 and V is TRBV4-3; 11 bases line up with TRBD2. Germline CDR1 LGHNA, CDR2 YSLEER. The ends lost 4 bases at V and 0 bases at J; junction bases unmatched: 5. The CDR3 consists of 17 residues.

Points on this clone: The same CDR3 arises from other DNA sequences in this sample as well. The chain is built from TRBV7-9 and TRBJ2-7; 10 bases fit TRBD2. Germline loops: CDR1 SEHNR, CDR2 FQNEAQ (reference sequence). The CDR3 is 15 residues long. The V segment lost 1 base and the J segment 1 base; nucleotides outside the gene matches: 1. As DNA, the CDR3 is TGTGCCAGCAGCTTAGGGACTAGCGGTTCCTACGAGCAGTACTTC. Its protein product is CASSLGTSGSYEQYF.

J is TRBJ1-1 and V is TRBV5-6; 8 nucleotides match TRBD1. CDR3 length: 15 residues. V shed 3 bases, J shed 4 bases, and the junction held 8 bases outside the gene matches. Germline loops: CDR1 SGHDT, CDR2 YYEEEE. CDR3: CASSWRTTGGTEAFF. CDR3 DNA sequence: TGTGCCAGCAGCTGGAGGACCACAGGGGGCACTGAAGCTTTCTTT.

V usage is TRBV4-3 and J usage is TRBJ2-3; the D gene is possibly TRBD2 (6 bases). V lost 7 bases and J lost 0, with 14 bases in between. The CDR3 contains 15 residues. In germline, CDR1 is LGHNA, CDR2 YSLEER. This chain's CDR3 is CASTPEGKSTDTQYF. CDR3 bases: TGCGCCAGCACCCCGGAGGGAAAGAGCACAGATACGCAGTATTTT.

This clone is a singleton in its sample. The chain employs TRBV6-5 and TRBJ1-5; perhaps TRBD1 as D (5 bases). The V gene's germline CDR1 is MNHEY and CDR2 SVGAGI. V lost 5 bases, J lost 2 bases, and 10 bases lay in between. This CDR3 has 14 amino acids. In DNA, the CDR3 is TGTGCCAGCAGTCATACAGGTGGCAATCAGCCCCAGCATTTT. It encodes CASSHTGGNQPQHF.

V usage is TRBV7-2 and J usage is TRBJ2-5; perhaps TRBD2 as D (5 bases). Matching the DNA end better, TRBJ2-7 makes the J call doubtful. Germline-derived CDR1 and CDR2 are SGHTA and FQGNSA. The CDR3 loop spans 15 amino acids. CDR3 in DNA: TGTGCCAGCAGCGCCGGACTGTCCAGCTCCTACGAGCAGTACTTC. Translating gives CASSAGLSSSYEQYF.

This chain joins TRBV30 and TRBJ1-6; D unresolved. V was cut by 0 bases and J by 10 bases, with 13 bases left in between. The CDR3 sequence is 14 residues long. The germline gives CDR1 GTSNPN, CDR2 SVGIG (reference sequence). As DNA, the CDR3 is TGTGCCTGGAGTGTCGAGAACCGTAGATCACCCCTCCACTTT. This sequence encodes CAWSVENRRSPLHF.

This clone was detected a few times. The J gene is TRBJ2-7, the V gene TRBV18; no reliable D call. CDR3 size: 11 residues. Looked up from germline, CDR1 is KGHSH and CDR2 is LQKENI. Trimming took off 6 bases at V and 1 base at J, with 4 bases between the two ends. CDR3 nucleotide sequence: TGTGCCAGCTCCCAATCCTACGAGCAGTACTTC. It specifies CASSQSYEQYF.

V is TRBV21-1 and J is TRBJ2-2; the table names TRBD1, a call not compared with the DNA. TRBV21-1 constitutes a pseudogene. The CDR3 consists of 20 residues. The CDR3, as DNA: TGTGCCAGCAGCAAAGCGCGTAAAGGTCGACAGGGGTCGAACACCGGGGAGCTGTTTTTT. This sequence encodes CASSKARKGRQGSNTGELFF.

The rearrangement uses TRBV6-5 and TRBJ2-7; D is perhaps TRBD2 (6 bases). In germline, CDR1 is MNHEY, CDR2 SVGAGI. The CDR3 covers 14 residues. Trimming pared 6 bases from V and 3 bases from J, leaving 15 bases between. The CDR3: CASRPPGTFYEQYF. CDR3 DNA: TGTGCCAGCAGGCCCCCCGGGACTTTCTACGAGCAGTACTTC.

The V gene is TRBV5-4, the J gene TRBJ1-2; tentatively, D is TRBD1 (6 bases). Deletions cut 1 base from V and 8 bases from J, with 18 bases between. The length of the CDR3 is 15 residues. Germline-derived CDR1 and CDR2 are SGHNT and YYREEE (reference sequence). The CDR3 coding sequence is TGTGCCAGCAGCTTGAAGGACAGAGGATTTGGCGGCTACACCTTC. Protein product: CASSLKDRGFGGYTF.

This rearrangement joins TRBV7-2 to TRBJ1-5, with D perhaps TRBD1 (6 bases). Germline lookup yields CDR1 SGHTA and CDR2 FQGNSA. This CDR3 spans 15 amino acids. Trimming removed 8 bases from V and 6 bases from J, with 20 bases in between. The CDR3 here is CASSLQGGGGQPQHF. CDR3 nucleotide sequence: TGTGCCAGCTCCTTACAGGGTGGGGGTGGTCAGCCCCAGCATTTT.

In its sample, this clone was seen once. This chain links TRBV19 with TRBJ1-5; 9 bases align to TRBD1. Germline values: CDR1 LNHDA, CDR2 SQIVND (reference sequence). This CDR3 spans 14 amino acids. J gave up 5 bases and V 10 bases, and 9 bases lay outside the gene matches. In DNA form, the CDR3 reads TGTGCCACCTCCGGGACAGGGCAAGATCAGCCCCAGCATTTT. As protein: CATSGTGQDQPQHF.

V is TRBV5-6 and J is TRBJ1-5, with no clear D. V was shortened by 0 bases and J by 5 bases, with 6 bases between the two germline ends. The CDR3 contains 13 residues. CDR1 SGHDT and CDR2 YYEEEE come from the germline V gene. The CDR3 DNA is TGTGCCAGCAGCTTGGATCGTGATCAGCCCCAGCATTTT. Its protein product is CASSLDRDQPQHF.

The chain employs TRBV4-1 and TRBJ2-7; TRBD2 aligns across 9 bases. With 6 bases clipped from V and 3 bases from J, the junction kept 3 bases outside the gene matches. This CDR3 has 13 residues. Germline CDR1 is MGHRA and CDR2 is YSYEKL. The CDR3 DNA is TGCGCCAGCAGTCAGCGGGGGGACTACGAGCAGTACTTC. Protein: CASSQRGDYEQYF.

The chain joins TRBV7-3 to TRBJ2-2, with 16 bases fitting TRBD2. CDR1 and CDR2 (germline): SGHTA, FQGTGA. The CDR3 covers 15 residues. The V segment lost 7 bases and the J segment 14 bases; nucleotides outside the gene matches: 10. This CDR3 reads CASKLGLAGGSSLFF. CDR3 nucleotides: TGTGCCAGCAAACTGGGACTAGCGGGAGGGTCCAGTCTGTTTTTT.

The rearrangement uses TRBV27 and TRBJ2-7; 8 nucleotides agree with TRBD2. This CDR3 region has 13 residues. CDR1 and CDR2 (germline): MNHEY, SMNVEV (reference sequence). V shed 4 bases and J 5 bases; nucleotides not matched to a gene: 4. CDR3 sequence reads: CASSSRTSNEQYF. Here the CDR3 DNA reads TGTGCCAGCAGTTCCCGGACTAGCAACGAGCAGTACTTC.

The chain has TRBV5-1 and TRBJ2-7; 9 nucleotides align to TRBD1. The V gene's germline CDR1 is SGHRS and CDR2 YFSETQ. V was clipped by 0 bases and J by 5 bases; unmatched bases: 9. The length of the CDR3 is 16 residues. CDR3 protein: CASSLGLGTGIDEQYF. The CDR3 DNA reads TGCGCCAGCAGCTTGGGATTGGGGACAGGGATCGACGAGCAGTACTTC.

The chain joins TRBV11-3 to TRBJ2-5, with 9 bases lining up with TRBD1. J was trimmed by 5 bases and V by 1 base; bases with no gene match: 8. The CDR3 spans 16 residues. Germline-derived CDR1 and CDR2 are SGHNT and YENEEA. CDR3 protein: CASSLAPGQGGETQYF. The CDR3 region has the DNA TGTGCCAGCAGCTTAGCTCCGGGACAGGGAGGCGAGACCCAGTACTTC.